Below, 22 T cell receptor beta chains from the same sample are listed, as sequenced in a study of blood T cell repertoires in COVID-19. This table comes from immunoSEQ multiplex PCR, and its TCRdb copy is limited to in-frame clones, with some not included. Altogether around 130,000 clones are present, 75% to 90% being singletons, with the ten largest covering 2% to 2.5%. The sample comprised PBMCs or T cells enriched from blood (not recorded which). The receptors shown here come from a woman aged 50 to 60 who had recovered from COVID-19.

The chain carries TRBV4-1 and TRBJ1-1; 8 bases are shared with TRBD1. Germline lookup yields CDR1 MGHRA and CDR2 YSYEKL. The CDR3 contains 14 residues. Trimming at V came to 1 base and at J to 13 bases, leaving 11 bases not matched to a gene. The CDR3 spells CASSQVTGGRSGFF. In DNA, the CDR3 is TGCGCCAGCAGCCAAGTTACAGGGGGTAGGTCAGGTTTCTTT.

The chain uses TRBV19 and TRBJ1-2; 7 bases line up with TRBD1. With V trimmed by 5 bases and J by 2 bases, 8 bases remained unmatched. The CDR3 sequence is 15 residues long. The V gene's germline CDR1 is LNHDA and CDR2 SQIVND (reference sequence). CDR3 in DNA: TGTGCCAGTAGTCCCCCGGGACAGCTCAACTATGGCTACACCTTC. The encoded protein is CASSPPGQLNYGYTF.

The genes are TRBV10-1 and TRBJ1-4; D is ambiguous. The ends were cut back, 3 bases at V and 2 bases at J, with 7 bases in the middle. The CDR3 loop spans 14 amino acids. CDR1 WNHNN and CDR2 SYGVQD come from the germline V gene (reference sequence). CDR3 in amino acids: CASSEGSTNEKLFF. The CDR3 region has the DNA TGCGCCAGCAGTGAAGGGAGTACTAATGAAAAACTGTTTTTT.

The CDR3: CADQPGQGVLVETGELFF. The CDR3 coding sequence is TGTGCCGACCAACCGGGACAGGGGGTGCTCGTTGAGACCGGGGAGCTGTTTTTT. The rearrangement joins TRBV7-9 to TRBJ2-2, with 11 nucleotides matching TRBD1. The CDR3 loop spans 18 amino acids. Germline values: CDR1 SEHNR, CDR2 FQNEAQ (reference sequence). Germline trimming cut 11 bases from V and 5 bases from J; bases unmatched to any gene: 19. Drawing the rest from reference TRBV7-9 and TRBJ2-2, the complete variable domain is DTGVSQNPRHKITKRGQNVTFRCDPISEHNRLYWYRQTLGQGPEFLTYFQNEAQLEKSRLLSDRFSAERPKGSFSTLEIQRTEQGDSAMYLCADQPGQGVLVETGELFFGEGSRLTVL.

Only a few counts were recorded for this clone. The chain joins TRBV5-1 to TRBJ2-3, with 8 bases matching TRBD1. This CDR3 is built from 14 residues. Trimming at V came to 4 bases and at J to 7 bases, leaving 8 bases not matched to a gene. CDR1 and CDR2 from the germline V gene are SGHRS and YFSETQ. The CDR3 sequence is CASSPGQGWNTQYF. The CDR3 bases are TGCGCCAGCAGCCCTGGACAGGGATGGAATACGCAGTATTTT.

V gene TRBV10-1 combines with J gene TRBJ1-1; tentative D call: TRBD1 (5 bases). This CDR3 region has 14 residues. Trimming took 6 bases from V and 2 from J, leaving 13 bases between them. CDR1 WNHNN and CDR2 SYGVQD come from the germline V gene (reference sequence). This CDR3 is CASSLARTNTEAFF. CDR3 in DNA: TGCGCCAGCAGCCTGGCCCGGACAAACACTGAAGCTTTCTTT.

This clone was picked up one time. The chain couples TRBV2 to TRBJ2-5, with 9 bases identical to TRBD1. V dropped 6 bases and J dropped 2; count of bases not matched to a gene: 4. Germline assignment: CDR1 SNHLY and CDR2 FYNNEI. There are 14 residues in the CDR3. CDR3 nucleotide sequence: TGTGCCAGCAGAGCCGACAGGGGGCAAGAGACCCAGTACTTC. Protein product: CASRADRGQETQYF.

This chain uses TRBV6-5 with TRBJ1-2, with 8 bases matching TRBD1. CDR1 and CDR2 from the germline V gene are MNHEY and SVGAGI. The CDR3 has 14 amino acids. With 5 bases clipped from V and 3 bases from J, the junction kept 5 bases outside the gene matches. The CDR3 spells CASSHNRGDYGYTF. CDR3 nucleotide sequence: TGTGCCAGCAGTCACAACAGGGGGGACTATGGCTACACCTTC.

The chain is built from TRBV19 and TRBJ2-3; D is uncertain. Germline values: CDR1 LNHDA, CDR2 SQIVND (reference sequence). CDR3 length: 13 residues. Trimming took 10 bases from V and 0 from J, leaving 11 bases between them. In DNA, the CDR3 is TGTGCCACCGCCACGACTAGCACAGATACGCAGTATTTT. The encoded protein is CATATTSTDTQYF.

This clone was counted between two and nine times. This chain uses TRBV7-2 with TRBJ2-7, with D perhaps TRBD2 (5 bases). Germline V gives CDR1 SGHTA, CDR2 FQGNSA. This CDR3 region has 16 residues. Trimming took 0 bases from V and 1 from J, leaving 13 bases between them. In DNA form, the CDR3 reads TGTGCCAGCAGCTTAGCCGCAGCCGCGGGTTCCTACGAGCAGTACTTC. Translation gives CASSLAAAAGSYEQYF.

The CDR3 nucleotides are TGTGCCAGCTCACCGTCTGACAGGGGAGACTACGAGCAGTACTTC. Its translation is CASSPSDRGDYEQYF. The chain has TRBV18 and TRBJ2-7, with 8 bases lining up with TRBD1. Unmatched junction bases numbered 7, after V lost 3 bases and J lost 3 bases. Germline V CDR1 and CDR2: KGHSH, LQKENI. The CDR3 runs to 15 residues.

The genes are TRBV7-9 and TRBJ1-3; D is uncertain. Trimming pared 3 bases from V and 2 bases from J, leaving 14 bases between. The CDR3 covers 16 residues. CDR1 is SEHNR and CDR2 is FQNEAQ in the germline V gene (reference sequence). CDR3 protein: CASSFNRQVAGNTIYF. The CDR3 nucleotides are TGTGCCAGCAGCTTCAACCGTCAGGTGGCTGGAAACACCATATATTTT.

The sample holds one count of this clone. The chain has TRBV11-3 and TRBJ1-1; D may be TRBD1 (5 bases). There are 17 residues in the CDR3. Trimming cost V 1 base and J 1 base, with 16 bases left between them. The germline CDR1 and CDR2 sequences are SGHNT and YENEEA. The CDR3 region is CASSLGVRVGQNTEAFF. CDR3 bases: TGTGCCAGCAGCTTAGGCGTAAGAGTCGGACAGAACACTGAAGCTTTCTTT.

The CDR3: CASSHQGLAVYEQYF. In DNA form, the CDR3 reads TGTGCCAGCAGCCACCAGGGACTAGCGGTCTACGAGCAGTACTTC. The chain combines TRBV3-1 (or the pseudogene TRBV3-2) with TRBJ2-7; TRBD2 aligns across 11 bases. V lost 3 bases, J lost 3 bases, and 4 bases stayed unmatched. This CDR3 comprises 15 residues. CDR1 and CDR2 from the germline V gene are LGHDT and YNNKEL (reference sequence).

The chain couples TRBV5-1 to TRBJ2-7, with D possibly being TRBD1 (6 bases). In germline, CDR1 is SGHRS, CDR2 YFSETQ. With 2 bases removed from V and 4 bases from J, the gap between germline ends came to 10 bases. This CDR3 has 13 residues. CDR3 loop: CASSFLTGYEQYF. The CDR3 DNA reads TGCGCCAGCAGCTTTTTGACAGGATACGAGCAGTACTTC.

This chain joins TRBV10-3 and TRBJ1-4, with 7 bases aligning to TRBD1. Germline-derived CDR1 and CDR2 are ENHRY and SYGVKD. The V and J ends lost 3 bases and 3 bases, in that order; junction bases with no gene match: 4. This CDR3 has 15 amino acids. The CDR3 loop reads CAISDEGAANEKLFF. In nucleotides, the CDR3 is TGTGCCATCAGTGATGAGGGGGCCGCTAATGAAAAACTGTTTTTT.

The chain joins TRBV7-9 to TRBJ2-3; 9 bases fit TRBD2. The CDR3 runs 16 residues. Per the germline V gene, CDR1 is SEHNR and CDR2 is FQNEAQ (reference sequence). V dropped 0 bases and J dropped 2; count of bases not matched to a gene: 3. This CDR3 reads CASSLAASGVTDTQYF. Written as DNA, the CDR3 is TGTGCCAGCAGCTTAGCCGCTAGCGGGGTCACAGATACGCAGTATTTT.

This sequence joins TRBV6-1 and TRBJ1-3, with D possibly matching TRBD1 (5 bases). This CDR3 is built from 17 residues. Trimming cost V 1 base and J 0 bases, with 13 bases left between them. Germline V gene data show CDR1 as MNHNS and CDR2 as SASEGT. In DNA form, the CDR3 reads TGTGCCAGCAGTGAAGGGGGAGCCGGGGGCTCTGGAAACACCATATATTTT. It codes for CASSEGGAGGSGNTIYF.

The sample holds one count of this clone. This CDR3 is CASSEGARGLAKNIQYF. Written as DNA, the CDR3 is TGTGCCAGCAGCGAAGGGGCCAGGGGGCTAGCCAAAAACATTCAGTACTTC. This rearrangement joins TRBV3-1 (or the pseudogene TRBV3-2) to TRBJ2-4; 8 positions agree with TRBD1. Germline V gives CDR1 LGHDT, CDR2 YNNKEL (reference sequence). CDR3 size: 17 residues. Trimming at V came to 5 bases and at J to 0 bases, leaving 9 bases not matched to a gene.

The rearrangement links TRBV11-2 to TRBJ2-7; D uncertain. In germline, CDR1 is SGHAT, CDR2 FQNNGV. CDR3 length: 14 residues. The V gene lost 1 base and the J gene lost 5 bases, with 12 bases spanning the gap. CDR3 residues: CASSLAPQADEQYF. In DNA, the CDR3 is TGTGCCAGCAGCTTAGCTCCCCAGGCAGACGAGCAGTACTTC. Filled out from reference TRBV11-2 and TRBJ2-7, the complete variable domain reads EAGVAQSPRYKIIEKRQSVAFWCNPISGHATLYWYQQILGQGPKLLIQFQNNGVVDDSQLPKDRFSAERLKGVDSTLKIQPAKLEDSAVYLCASSLAPQADEQYFGPGTRLTVT.

The chain couples TRBV11-2 to TRBJ2-7; TRBD2 might be the D (5 bases). The CDR3 spans 12 residues. The ends were cut back, 3 bases at V and 6 bases at J, with 9 bases in the middle. CDR1 and CDR2 (germline): SGHAT, FQNNGV. The chain's CDR3 is CASSFDEGEQYF. The CDR3 bases are TGTGCCAGCAGCTTCGACGAGGGCGAGCAGTACTTC.

This chain uses TRBV12-5 with TRBJ1-5; D is perhaps TRBD1 (6 bases). The V gene lost 1 base and the J gene lost 7 bases, with 14 bases spanning the gap. The CDR3 runs to 15 residues. Germline assignment: CDR1 LGHNT and CDR2 FRNRAP. CDR3 nucleotides: TGTGCTAGTGGTTTGGGGTCGGGGGGCCAGCAGCCCCAGCATTTT. It yields the protein CASGLGSGGQQPQHF.